A single sample is the source of the 4 T cell receptor beta chains below, sequenced in a study of T-cell memory formation after mild COVID-19 (dated by TCRdb to the early 2020s). Libraries came from 5' RACE. Sequencing used an Illumina NovaSeq 6000. The public reads were reanalyzed by TCRdb: fastp trimming at Q25, MiXCR alignment, in-frame beta chains only. All rows with the same CDR3 protein become a single entry with the most common DNA and genes. The sample table shows roughly 450,000 distinct CDR3 sequences, and about 20% are seen once. 9% to 15% of the sample comes from the top ten. Sequencing was performed on PBMCs or a T cell subset sorted from them (not recorded which). The receptors were gathered from an adult woman who had mild COVID-19 (a few samples of this study predate the infection). The sample titles of this study are shuffled in the database, so cell type and time point are left out; the donor was told from shared clones.

The V gene is TRBV4-3, the J gene TRBJ1-2; D remains ambiguous. The germline gives CDR1 LGHNA, CDR2 YSLEER. The CDR3 consists of 16 residues. V was trimmed by 0 bases and J by 4 bases, leaving 15 bases between them. In DNA form, the CDR3 reads TGCGCCAGCAGCCAAGAGACCCAGGCGACAACCTATGGCTACACCTTC. It encodes CASSQETQATTYGYTF.

The V call is TRBV20-1, the J call TRBJ2-1; D ambiguous. This CDR3 is 12 amino acids long. The V end lost 5 bases, the J end lost 3 bases, and 8 bases lay between the germline ends. Germline V lookup: CDR1 DFQATT, CDR2 SNEGSKA (reference sequence). CDR3 nucleotide sequence: TGCAGTGCTCCCACGGTCTACAATGAGCAGTTCTTC. It encodes CSAPTVYNEQFF.

This chain joins TRBV27 and TRBJ1-2; D unresolved. CDR1 is MNHEY and CDR2 is SMNVEV in the germline V gene (reference sequence). This CDR3 is 13 amino acids long. V was shortened by 6 bases and J by 2 bases, with 10 bases between the two germline ends. The CDR3 DNA reads TGTGCCAGCAGCCATGGACCAAACTATGGCTACACCTTC. Translating gives CASSHGPNYGYTF.

This clonotype was observed a few times. V gene TRBV5-1 combines with J gene TRBJ1-1; perhaps TRBD1 as D (5 bases). Trimming took off 8 bases at V and 4 bases at J, with 12 bases between the two ends. The CDR3 extends over 12 amino acids. Germline V gene data show CDR1 as SGHRS and CDR2 as YFSETQ. Here the CDR3 DNA reads TGCGCCAGAGTGGGGGTGGGCACTGAAGCTTTCTTT. Protein: CARVGVGTEAFF.